What follows are 18 T cell receptor beta chains derived from one specimen sequenced in a study of T cell responses to AZD1222 COVID-19 vaccine. Some clones are missing from TCRdb's copy, which holds only in-frame ones; the method was immunoSEQ multiplex PCR. The sample lists about 120,000 clones, around 87% occurring once. Sequenced material: peripheral blood, taken 28 days after the second AZD1222 dose. These receptors all come from an adult who received the AZD1222 COVID-19 vaccine.

The V gene is TRBV18, the J gene TRBJ1-3; a possible D gene is TRBD1 (5 bases). V was clipped by 3 bases and J by 2 bases, with 11 bases between them. This CDR3 contains 15 residues. CDR1 is KGHSH and CDR2 is LQKENI in the germline V gene. The CDR3 DNA reads as TGTGCCAGCTCACCGGACATCCAAACTGGAAACACCATATATTTT. Protein product: CASSPDIQTGNTIYF. The complete variable domain, with remaining parts taken from reference TRBV18 and TRBJ1-3, reads NAGVMQNPRHLVRRRGQEARLRCSPMKGHSHVYWYRQLPEEGLKFMVYLQKENIIDESGMPKERFSAEFPKEGPSILRIQQVVRGDSAAYFCASSPDIQTGNTIYFGEGSWLTVV.

The chain has TRBV10-3 and TRBJ1-1; maybe TRBD1 (6 bases). Germline V gene data show CDR1 as ENHRY and CDR2 as SYGVKD. V shed 2 bases and J shed 1 base, with 8 bases lying between them. This CDR3 region has 14 residues. CDR3 sequence (DNA): TGTGCCATCAGTGAGAGGGACAAGAACACTGAAGCTTTCTTT. It codes for CAISERDKNTEAFF.

The rearrangement uses TRBV6-5 and TRBJ1-1; 7 bases map to TRBD1. Germline CDR1 reads MNHEY; CDR2 reads SVGAGI. After removal of 6 bases from V and 1 base from J, the junction contained 5 bases not matched to a gene. The CDR3 is 14 amino acids. The CDR3: CASRYRGANTEAFF. CDR3 coding DNA: TGTGCCAGCAGATACAGGGGCGCGAACACTGAAGCTTTCTTT.

The chain employs TRBV6-2 or TRBV6-3 and TRBJ2-4; TRBD2 aligns across 10 bases. Germline assignment: CDR1 MNHEY and CDR2 SVGEGT. The CDR3 has 16 residues. The junction had 5 bases not matched to a gene; V was cut back by 6 bases and J by 0 bases. CDR3 residues: CASSRAGGRAKNIQYF. CDR3 DNA sequence: TGTGCCAGCAGCCGAGCGGGGGGGAGAGCCAAAAACATTCAGTACTTC.

CDR3: CASSVTGGGTDTQYF. The DNA of the CDR3 is TGTGCCAGCAGCGTAACTGGGGGGGGCACAGATACGCAGTATTTT. The chain uses TRBV9 and TRBJ2-3; 7 positions match TRBD2. The CDR3 is 15 residues long. The V gene's germline CDR1 is SGDLS and CDR2 YYNGEE. J was trimmed by 1 base and V by 1 base; bases with no gene match: 3.

The chain recombines TRBV7-3 with TRBJ2-2; D may be TRBD2 (5 bases). CDR1 and CDR2 from the germline V gene are SGHTA and FQGTGA. This CDR3 is 16 amino acids long. V was trimmed by 1 base and J by 0 bases, leaving 9 bases between them. In nucleotides, the CDR3 is TGTGCCAGCAGCTTAAACGCCGGGGCGAACACCGGGGAGCTGTTTTTT. This encodes CASSLNAGANTGELFF.

The rearrangement uses TRBV27 and TRBJ1-4; 9 bases fit TRBD1. J was trimmed by 3 bases and V by 6 bases; bases with no gene match: 5. CDR3 size: 15 residues. Germline V gene lookup returns CDR1 MNHEY and CDR2 SMNVEV (reference sequence). CDR3 DNA: TGTGCCAGCAGGGGACAGGGTTTACCTAATGAAAAACTGTTTTTT. Translation: CASRGQGLPNEKLFF. The complete variable domain, with remaining parts taken from reference TRBV27 and TRBJ1-4, reads EAQVTQNPRYLITVTGKKLTVTCSQNMNHEYMSWYRQDPGLGLRQIYYSMNVEVTDKGDVPEGYKVSRKEKRNFPLILESPSPNQTSLYFCASRGQGLPNEKLFFGSGTQLSVL.

The chain carries TRBV7-3 and TRBJ2-2; TRBD1 might be the D (6 bases). Germline CDR1 reads SGHTA; CDR2 reads FQGTGA. Trimming pared 1 base from V and 2 bases from J, leaving 11 bases between. This CDR3 contains 16 residues. The CDR3 sequence: CASSLSGGGNTGELFF. The DNA for the CDR3 is TGTGCCAGCAGCTTAAGTGGGGGCGGTAACACCGGGGAGCTGTTTTTT.

The V gene is TRBV19, the J gene TRBJ1-6, with D unclear. This CDR3 has 15 amino acids. CDR1 and CDR2 from the germline V gene are LNHDA and SQIVND (reference sequence). The V end lost 5 bases, the J end lost 6 bases, and 14 bases lay between the germline ends. The CDR3: CASSSTGDFNSPLHF. The CDR3 DNA follows: TGTGCCAGTAGTTCAACCGGGGATTTTAATTCACCCCTCCACTTT. The entire variable domain, with the rest obtained from reference TRBV19 and TRBJ1-6, is as follows: DGGITQSPKYLFRKEGQNVTLSCEQNLNHDAMYWYRQDPGQGLRLIYYSQIVNDFQKGDIAEGYSVSREKKESFPLTVTSAQKNPTAFYLCASSSTGDFNSPLHFGNGTRLTVT.

The chain employs TRBV11-2 and TRBJ2-2, with D perhaps TRBD1 or TRBD2 (6 bases each). Germline assignment: CDR1 SGHAT and CDR2 FQNNGV. V was shortened by 7 bases and J by 5 bases, with 17 bases between the two germline ends. This CDR3 has 15 amino acids. Here the CDR3 DNA reads TGTGCCAGCACCGGAGTGGGGGGCTCGACCGGGGAGCTGTTTTTT. Its translation is CASTGVGGSTGELFF.

V is TRBV5-1 and J is TRBJ2-5; D not certain. Germline V gives CDR1 SGHRS, CDR2 YFSETQ. Trimming left V 1 base short and J 3 bases short, with 10 bases between. The CDR3 sequence is 14 residues long. CDR3 coding DNA: TGCGCCAGCAGCTTGTTCGGGTCCGAAGAGACCCAGTACTTC. It codes for CASSLFGSEETQYF.

The V gene is TRBV3-1 (or the pseudogene TRBV3-2), the J gene TRBJ2-1; 12 bases line up with TRBD2. V dropped 4 bases and J dropped 4; count of bases not matched to a gene: 2. CDR1 is LGHDT, CDR2 YNNKEL, per germline (reference sequence). The CDR3 runs to 15 residues. CDR3 protein: CASSRTSGGYNEQFF. The DNA for the CDR3 is TGTGCCAGCAGCCGCACTAGCGGGGGGTACAATGAGCAGTTCTTC.

The V call is TRBV4-2, the J call TRBJ1-2; D is unclear. Per germline, CDR1 LGHNA and CDR2 YNFKEQ. The CDR3 is 13 amino acids. The ends were cut back, 4 bases at V and 4 bases at J, with 10 bases in the middle. CDR3 sequence (DNA): TGTGCCAGCAGCCCCTCGGGCCCCTATGGCTACACCTTC. Protein product: CASSPSGPYGYTF.

V is TRBV5-4 and J is TRBJ2-3, with D perhaps being TRBD1 or TRBD2 (5 bases each). Germline loops: CDR1 SGHNT, CDR2 YYREEE (reference sequence). V shed 2 bases and J shed 0 bases, with 13 bases lying between them. CDR3 length: 16 residues. CDR3 nucleotides: TGTGCCAGCAGCTTTGGGGGAGACCAGAGCACAGATACGCAGTATTTT. This gives the protein CASSFGGDQSTDTQYF.

This clone was counted a few times. The chain combines TRBV7-9 with TRBJ2-2, with 8 bases lining up with TRBD1. Germline CDR1 and CDR2: SEHNR and FQNEAQ (reference sequence). Germline trimming cut 2 bases from V and 2 bases from J; bases unmatched to any gene: 1. There are 15 residues in the CDR3. The CDR3 loop reads CASSLQGANTGELFF. For the CDR3, the DNA is TGTGCCAGCAGCTTACAGGGGGCTAACACCGGGGAGCTGTTTTTT.

This CDR3 reads CASTFRGVQFF. The CDR3 nucleotides read TGTGCCAGCACCTTCAGGGGAGTGCAGTTCTTC. This chain uses TRBV11-2 with TRBJ2-1; weak D call: TRBD1 (6 bases). The germline V gene encodes CDR1 SGHAT and CDR2 FQNNGV. This CDR3 has 11 residues. Trimming took 7 bases from V and 12 from J, leaving 13 bases between them.

The V gene is TRBV4-1, the J gene TRBJ2-1; 8 positions agree with TRBD2. CDR3 size: 15 residues. Germline V gene sequence: CDR1 MGHRA, CDR2 YSYEKL. With V trimmed by 1 base and J by 6 bases, 5 bases remained unmatched. This chain's CDR3 is CASSQAGGRVNEQFF. The CDR3 DNA follows: TGCGCCAGCAGCCAAGCGGGGGGGCGCGTCAATGAGCAGTTCTTC.

Only a few counts were recorded for this clone. The chain joins TRBV7-5 to TRBJ2-3; the table's TRBD1 call for D was not verified on the DNA. TRBV7-5 is reported as a pseudogene. The CDR3 runs to 18 residues. The CDR3 DNA is TGTGTCAGAAGCTTGTGCTCTTTAGGACAGGGGGCCACAGATACGCAGTATTTT. This translates into CVRSLCSLGQGATDTQYF.